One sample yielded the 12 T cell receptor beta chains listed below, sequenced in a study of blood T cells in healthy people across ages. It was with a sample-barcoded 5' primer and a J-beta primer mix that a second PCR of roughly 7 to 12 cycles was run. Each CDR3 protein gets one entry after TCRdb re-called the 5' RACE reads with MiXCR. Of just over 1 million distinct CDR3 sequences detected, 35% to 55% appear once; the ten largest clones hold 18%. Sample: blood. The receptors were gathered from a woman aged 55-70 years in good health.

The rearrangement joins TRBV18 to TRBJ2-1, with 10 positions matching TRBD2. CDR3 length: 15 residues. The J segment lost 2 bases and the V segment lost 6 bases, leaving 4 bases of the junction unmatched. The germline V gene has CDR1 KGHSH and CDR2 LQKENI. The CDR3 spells CASSPSGSPYNEQFF. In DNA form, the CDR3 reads TGTGCCAGCTCGCCTAGCGGGAGCCCCTACAATGAGCAGTTCTTC.

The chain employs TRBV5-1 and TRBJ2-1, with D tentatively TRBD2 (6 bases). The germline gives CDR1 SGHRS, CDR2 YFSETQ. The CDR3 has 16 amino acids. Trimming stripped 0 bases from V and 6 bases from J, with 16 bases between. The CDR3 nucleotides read TGCGCCAGCAGCTTGGCTGGGCGGGACTCAAGCAATGAGCAGTTCTTC. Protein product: CASSLAGRDSSNEQFF.

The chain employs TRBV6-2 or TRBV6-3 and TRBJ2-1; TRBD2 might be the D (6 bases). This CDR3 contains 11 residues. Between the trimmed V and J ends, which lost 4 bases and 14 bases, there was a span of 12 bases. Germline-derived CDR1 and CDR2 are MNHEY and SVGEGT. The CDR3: CASSSGGLKFF. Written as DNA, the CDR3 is TGTGCCAGCAGTTCTGGGGGACTGAAGTTCTTC.

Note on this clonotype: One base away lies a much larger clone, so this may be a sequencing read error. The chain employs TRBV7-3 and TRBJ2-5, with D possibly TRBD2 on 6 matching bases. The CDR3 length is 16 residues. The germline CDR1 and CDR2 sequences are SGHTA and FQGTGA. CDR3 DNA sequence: TGTGCCAACAGCTTGCGGGGCGGGCCTCGCCAAGAGACCCAGTACTTC. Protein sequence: CANSLRGGPRQETQYF.

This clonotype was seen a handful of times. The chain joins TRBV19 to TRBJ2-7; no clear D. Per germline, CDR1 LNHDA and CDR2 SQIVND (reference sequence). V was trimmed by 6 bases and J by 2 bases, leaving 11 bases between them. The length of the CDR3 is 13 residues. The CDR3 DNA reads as TGTGCCAGTAGCTCGGGCATACCCTACGAGCAGTACTTC. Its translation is CASSSGIPYEQYF.

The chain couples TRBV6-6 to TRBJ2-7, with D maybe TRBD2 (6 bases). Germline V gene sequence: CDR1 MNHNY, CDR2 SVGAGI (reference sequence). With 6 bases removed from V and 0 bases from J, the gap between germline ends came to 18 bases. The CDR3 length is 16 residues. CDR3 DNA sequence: TGTGCCAGCAGAGGTCGGACGGGGAGGAGCTCCTACGAGCAGTACTTC. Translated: CASRGRTGRSSYEQYF.

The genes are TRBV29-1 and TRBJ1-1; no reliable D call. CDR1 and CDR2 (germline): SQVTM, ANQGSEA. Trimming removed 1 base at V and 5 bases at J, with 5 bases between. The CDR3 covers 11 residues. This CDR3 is CSVEVGTEAFF. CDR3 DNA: TGCAGCGTTGAAGTGGGAACTGAAGCTTTCTTT.

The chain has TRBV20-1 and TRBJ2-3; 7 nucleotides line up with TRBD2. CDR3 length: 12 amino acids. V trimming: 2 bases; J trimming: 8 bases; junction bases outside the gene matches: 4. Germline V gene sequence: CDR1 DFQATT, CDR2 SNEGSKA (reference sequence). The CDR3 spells CSARLSGGTQYF. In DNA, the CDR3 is TGCAGTGCTAGATTGTCGGGGGGTACGCAGTATTTT.

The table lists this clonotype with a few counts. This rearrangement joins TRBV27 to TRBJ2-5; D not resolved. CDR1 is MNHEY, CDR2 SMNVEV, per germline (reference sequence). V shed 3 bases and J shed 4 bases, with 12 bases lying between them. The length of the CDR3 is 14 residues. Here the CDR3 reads CASSFGGYRETQYF. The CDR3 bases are TGTGCCAGCAGTTTTGGTGGCTATAGAGAGACCCAGTACTTC.

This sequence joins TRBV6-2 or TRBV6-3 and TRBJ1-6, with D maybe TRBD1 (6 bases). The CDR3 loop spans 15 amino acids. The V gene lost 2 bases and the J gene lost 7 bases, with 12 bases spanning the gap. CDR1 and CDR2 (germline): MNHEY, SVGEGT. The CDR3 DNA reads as TGTGCCAGCAGTTACATCTGGGACACCAATTCACCCCTCCACTTT. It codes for CASSYIWDTNSPLHF.

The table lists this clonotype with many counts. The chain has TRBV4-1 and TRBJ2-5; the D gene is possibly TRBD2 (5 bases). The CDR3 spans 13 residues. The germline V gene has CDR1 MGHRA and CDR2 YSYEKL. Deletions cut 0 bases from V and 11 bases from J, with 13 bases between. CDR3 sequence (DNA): TGCGCCAGCAGCCAAGAACCTATTGGGGAGCAGTACTTC. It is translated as CASSQEPIGEQYF.

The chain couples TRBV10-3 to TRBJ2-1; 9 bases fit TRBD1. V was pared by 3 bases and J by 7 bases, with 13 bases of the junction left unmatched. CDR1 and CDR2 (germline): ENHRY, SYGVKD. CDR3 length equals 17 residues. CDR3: CAISEGGRGTGLNEQFF. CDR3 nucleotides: TGTGCCATCAGTGAAGGAGGTAGGGGGACAGGGTTGAATGAGCAGTTCTTC.